These 2 T cell receptor beta chains came from one sample sequenced in a study of response to subunit inactivated influenza vaccine listed by TCRdb under 2018. The library was built by means of RT-PCR. TCRdb records Illumina HiSeq 2500 as the sequencer. Clones were called with MiXCR by TCRdb after fastp trimmed the public reads at Q25, and only in-frame beta chains were retained. Entries that share a CDR3 protein sequence are merged under the most common genes and DNA. For this sample the table gives about 520,000 distinct CDR3 sequences, of which approximately 7.8% were detected only once. The ten most abundant clones make up around 12% of the sample. This material consisted of PBMCs from blood, taken less than 30 months after vaccination. These receptors originate from a man between 45 and 75 years old who received an inactivated influenza vaccine. Donor details come from another sample of the same person, matched by shared clones.

The genes are TRBV7-8 and TRBJ1-1; D is undetermined. Germline V gene sequence: CDR1 SGHVS, CDR2 FQNEAQ. Trimming shortened V by 5 bases and J by 1 base, and 8 bases separated the two germline ends. CDR3 length equals 13 residues. The CDR3 nucleotides are TGTGCCAGCAGCCTCCCCACGAACACTGAAGCTTTCTTT. This encodes CASSLPTNTEAFF. The whole variable domain, filled in from reference TRBV7-8 and TRBJ1-1, reads GAGVSQSPRYKVAKRGQDVALRCDPISGHVSLFWYQQALGQGPEFLTYFQNEAQLDKSGLPSDRFFAERPEGSVSTLKIQRTQQEDSAVYLCASSLPTNTEAFFGQGTRLTVV.

The CDR3 spells CASRKGRSSYNEQFF. The CDR3 DNA sequence: TGTGCCAGCAGGAAAGGCAGAAGCTCCTACAATGAGCAGTTCTTC. This rearrangement joins TRBV3-1 to TRBJ2-1; D not certain. Germline CDR1 and CDR2: LGHDT and YNNKEL (reference sequence). This CDR3 has 15 amino acids. Trimming stripped 6 bases from V and 0 bases from J, with 12 bases between.